These T cell receptor beta chains were read from a single sample in a study of blood T cell repertoires in COVID-19. Repertoires were generated with immunoSEQ multiplex PCR, while TCRdb's copy carries only in-frame clones and drops some. Seen here are fewer than 180,000 clones, roughly 87% observed once, and the top ten hold 3.5% to 5%. Sequenced material: peripheral blood. The receptors originated from a woman aged 55 to 70 with active or convalescent COVID-19. CDR3s include the opening cysteine and the closing phenylalanine or tryptophan. A D gene is named only where the DNA matches it firmly. Only some rows state a clone size, as once, few, many or a class for expanded clones.

abundance,j_gene,d_gene,v_gene,CDR3aa,CDR3nt
-,TRBJ1-2,TRBD1,TRBV7-9,CASSLILGDRHGYTF,TGTGCCAGCAGCTTAATTCTGGGGGACAGGCACGGCTACACCTTC
-,TRBJ1-5,TRBD1,TRBV27,CASRHSHRGQSNQPQHF,TGTGCCAGCAGACACTCTCACAGGGGGCAGAGCAATCAGCCCCAGCATTTT
-,TRBJ1-2,-,TRBV6-5,CASSYNEGSYGYTF,TGTGCCAGCAGTTACAACGAGGGTTCCTATGGCTACACCTTC
-,TRBJ1-1,-,TRBV14,CASSQDLGGTEAFF,TGTGCCAGCAGCCAAGATTTGGGGGGAACTGAAGCTTTCTTT
-,TRBJ1-5,-,TRBV12-3/TRBV12-4,CASSFAGNQPQHF,TGTGCCAGCAGTTTCGCGGGCAATCAGCCCCAGCATTTT
once,TRBJ2-5,TRBD2,TRBV19,CASSPIAGGHQETQYF,TGTGCCAGTAGTCCCATAGCGGGGGGGCACCAAGAGACCCAGTACTTC
many,TRBJ2-7,TRBD1,TRBV15,CATSRGGQGAYEQYF,TGTGCCACCAGCAGAGGGGGACAGGGCGCCTACGAGCAGTACTTC
few,TRBJ2-7,TRBD2,TRBV5-4,CASSLGVAGASSYEQYF,TGTGCCAGCAGCTTGGGGGTAGCGGGGGCCAGCTCCTACGAGCAGTACTTC
-,TRBJ2-1,-,TRBV18,CASSPPGPRAYNEQFF,TGTGCCAGCTCACCACCGGGGCCCCGGGCCTACAATGAGCAGTTCTTC
-,TRBJ1-3,TRBD1,TRBV30,CAWQGAGGNTIYF,TGTGCCTGGCAGGGGGCGGGGGGAAACACCATATATTTT
-,TRBJ1-4,-,TRBV24-1,CATRRWGGVEKLFF,TGTGCCACCCGGAGGTGGGGGGGGGTTGAAAAACTGTTTTTT
-,TRBJ1-2,TRBD1,TRBV9,CASSVVEGARYGYTF,TGTGCCAGCAGCGTAGTCGAGGGGGCAAGGTATGGCTACACCTTC